A selection of T cell receptor beta chains follows, all from one sample in a study of shared clonotypes between healthy human individuals. The table came from immunoSEQ multiplex PCR; TCRdb's copy has only in-frame clones and leaves some out. The sample has around 2.3 million clones; nearly 97% are singletons. The sample comprised naive CD4+ T cells sorted from blood. The receptor set was obtained from a man between 18 and 29 years old in good health. Both conserved end residues are part of each CDR3. A D gene is named only where the DNA matches it firmly. A clone size is listed for some rows: how often the clone was seen (once, few, many), or a class if it is expanded.

J gene,D gene,clone size,V gene,CDR3 protein,CDR3 DNA
TRBJ2-2,NA,NA,TRBV7-7,CASSPTDMNTGELFF,TGTGCTAGCAGCCCGACAGATATGAACACCGGGGAGCTGTTTTTT
TRBJ2-5,NA,NA,TRBV20-1,CSARGWETQYF,TGCAGTGCTAGGGGGTGGGAGACCCAGTACTTC
TRBJ1-6,NA,NA,TRBV30,CAWSGLGTRNSPLHF,TGTGCCTGGAGTGGTCTGGGAACTCGGAATTCACCCCTCCACTTT
TRBJ2-5,NA,NA,TRBV4-1,CASSQWGKETQYF,TGCGCCAGCAGCCAATGGGGGAAGGAGACCCAGTACTTC
TRBJ2-7,TRBD1,NA,TRBV30,CAWSGNNRGREQYF,TGTGCCTGGAGTGGTAATAACAGGGGTAGGGAGCAGTACTTC
TRBJ2-7,NA,NA,TRBV7-8,CASSPRNSGPYEQYF,TGTGCCAGCAGCCCGCGCAACAGCGGCCCCTACGAGCAGTACTTC
TRBJ2-7,NA,NA,TRBV4-1,CASSQVAGNSYEQYF,TGCGCCAGCAGCCAAGTGGCGGGGAACTCCTACGAGCAGTACTTC
TRBJ2-7,NA,once,TRBV28,CASSLTGTYQGEQYF,TGTGCCAGCAGTTTAACCGGGACATATCAAGGGGAGCAGTACTTC
TRBJ2-1,NA,NA,TRBV9,CASSVAAALDEQFF,TGTGCCAGCAGCGTAGCCGCCGCTTTAGATGAGCAGTTCTTC
TRBJ2-1,TRBD2,NA,TRBV18,CASSPPQRGVHNEQFF,TGTGCCAGCTCACCACCGCAGCGGGGGGTACACAATGAGCAGTTCTTC
TRBJ2-3,NA,NA,TRBV29-1,CSVEDRFGRGPTDTQYF,TGCAGCGTTGAAGATCGGTTCGGGCGGGGGCCCACAGATACGCAGTATTTT
TRBJ2-3,TRBD1,NA,TRBV6-6,CASKYSTGATDTQYF,TGTGCCAGCAAATATTCGACAGGGGCGACAGATACGCAGTATTTT
TRBJ2-1,TRBD2,NA,TRBV4-1,CASSQERLAGRNEQFF,TGCGCCAGCAGCCAAGAACGGCTAGCGGGGAGGAATGAGCAGTTCTTC
TRBJ1-2,NA,NA,TRBV28,CASSYRNGYTF,TGTGCCAGCAGTTACCGAAATGGCTACACCTTC
TRBJ2-5,TRBD2,NA,TRBV5-1,CASKSGRAQETQYF,TGCGCCAGCAAATCAGGGAGGGCACAAGAGACCCAGTACTTC
TRBJ2-7,NA,NA,TRBV5-6,CASSSAGTSWYEQYF,TGTGCCAGCAGCTCTGCCGGGACCTCTTGGTACGAGCAGTACTTC
TRBJ2-5,NA,NA,TRBV6-5,CASSSGTQETQYF,TGTGCCAGCAGTTCGGGGACCCAAGAGACCCAGTACTTC
TRBJ1-5,NA,NA,TRBV2,CASTQGIQPQHF,TGTGCCAGCACCCAGGGGATTCAGCCCCAGCATTTT
TRBJ2-1,NA,NA,TRBV28,CASYEGGREGQFF,TGTGCCAGCTACGAAGGGGGGAGGGAAGGGCAGTTCTTC
TRBJ2-2,NA,NA,TRBV10-1,CASSEGVPGELFF,TGCGCCAGCAGTGAAGGGGTACCCGGGGAGCTGTTTTTT
TRBJ1-6,NA,NA,TRBV28,CASSPQSGRVGSPLHF,TGTGCCAGCAGTCCCCAGTCGGGCAGGGTTGGTTCACCCCTCCACTTT
TRBJ1-2,NA,NA,TRBV30,CAWSNQVDGYGYTF,TGTGCCTGGAGTAATCAGGTAGACGGCTATGGCTACACCTTC
TRBJ1-2,NA,NA,TRBV5-1,CASSSVTGSYGYTF,TGCGCCAGCAGCTCGGTTACAGGGAGCTATGGCTACACCTTC
TRBJ1-2,NA,NA,TRBV11-2,CASSYGPGALYGYTF,TGTGCCAGCAGCTACGGCCCGGGGGCCTTGTATGGCTACACCTTC
TRBJ2-7,NA,NA,TRBV5-6,CASSLVYQSYEQYF,TGTGCCAGCAGCTTGGTATACCAGTCCTACGAGCAGTACTTC
TRBJ2-3,NA,NA,TRBV10-3,CAISEGYPDTQYF,TGTGCCATCAGTGAAGGCTATCCAGATACGCAGTATTTT
TRBJ1-1,TRBD1,NA,TRBV27,CASSSLGQGYTEAFF,TGTGCCAGCAGTTCCCTGGGACAGGGGTACACTGAAGCTTTCTTT
TRBJ2-1,NA,NA,TRBV7-8,CASSPRGYNEQFF,TGTGCCAGCAGCCCCCGAGGCTACAATGAGCAGTTCTTC
TRBJ2-3,NA,NA,TRBV6-1,CASSGIVGPQYF,TGTGCCAGCAGTGGCATAGTGGGTCCGCAGTATTTT
TRBJ2-5,NA,NA,TRBV7-8,CASSLGDVTRETQYF,TGTGCCAGCAGCTTAGGTGATGTGACTAGGGAGACCCAGTACTTC
TRBJ2-2,NA,NA,TRBV11-2,CASSSRENTGELFF,TGTGCCAGCAGCTCTCGGGAGAACACCGGGGAGCTGTTTTTT
TRBJ2-2,NA,NA,TRBV21-1,CASSLPRDRGTGELFF,TGTGCCAGTTCCTTACCCAGGGACAGGGGGACCGGGGAGCTGTTTTTT
TRBJ2-2,NA,NA,TRBV5-1,CASSLARGQNTGELFF,TGCGCCAGCAGCTTGGCCAGAGGGCAGAACACCGGGGAGCTGTTTTTT
TRBJ2-7,TRBD1,NA,TRBV10-1,CASSDPGQGGYEQYF,TGCGCCAGCAGTGATCCGGGACAGGGTGGCTACGAGCAGTACTTC
TRBJ2-2,NA,NA,TRBV2,CASRGVTGELFF,TGTGCCAGCAGGGGAGTAACCGGGGAGCTGTTTTTT
TRBJ1-4,NA,NA,TRBV7-2,CASRAMGAPGEKLFF,TGTGCCAGCAGGGCGATGGGGGCGCCGGGTGAAAAACTGTTTTTT
TRBJ2-1,NA,NA,TRBV2,CASSDAEDEQFF,TGTGCCAGCAGTGATGCGGAGGATGAGCAGTTCTTC
TRBJ2-6,TRBD2,NA,TRBV25-1,CASSESGAAGANVLTF,TGTGCCAGCAGTGAAAGCGGGGCCGCTGGGGCCAACGTCCTGACTTTC
TRBJ2-1,NA,NA,TRBV18,CASSQTSGTTDEQFF,TGTGCCAGCTCACAAACTTCCGGGACAACCGATGAGCAGTTCTTC
TRBJ1-1,TRBD1,once,TRBV6-5,CASRPGQGGTEAFF,TGTGCCAGCAGACCGGGGCAGGGGGGGACTGAAGCTTTCTTT
TRBJ2-5,NA,NA,TRBV5-1,CASSLLELKGETQYF,TGCGCCAGCAGCTTGTTAGAACTAAAAGGAGAGACCCAGTACTTC
TRBJ1-3,NA,NA,TRBV18,CASSPPPYGDTIYF,TGTGCCAGCTCACCACCCCCTTACGGGGACACCATATATTTT
TRBJ2-3,TRBD1,NA,TRBV2,CASNRGGLDTQYF,TGTGCCAGCAATAGAGGGGGCTTAGATACGCAGTATTTT
TRBJ2-5,NA,NA,TRBV29-1,CSVGSGAETQYF,TGCAGCGTTGGATCGGGGGCAGAGACCCAGTACTTC
TRBJ1-1,NA,NA,TRBV6-5,CASSRRANTEAFF,TGTGCCAGCTCCCGAAGGGCGAACACTGAAGCTTTCTTT
TRBJ2-2,TRBD2,NA,TRBV5-1,CASSWGGLGAGELFF,TGCGCCAGCAGCTGGGGCGGACTAGGGGCCGGGGAGCTGTTTTTT
TRBJ2-7,NA,once,TRBV11-2,CASSPQGYEQYF,TGTGCCAGCAGCCCACAGGGATACGAGCAGTACTTC
TRBJ2-7,TRBD1,NA,TRBV4-2,CASTKEWTGTSYEQYF,TGTGCCAGCACCAAAGAATGGACAGGGACCTCCTACGAGCAGTACTTC